The 31 T cell receptor beta chains below were found in one sample sequenced in a study of regulatory T cells in long-lasting Graves disease. Assembly of TCR beta libraries relied on iRepertoire HTBI primers together with Arm-PCR of CDR3 regions. TCRdb used MiXCR to reprocess the multiplex PCR reads, holding one entry per CDR3 protein. This sample has around 460,000 distinct CDR3 sequences, with roughly a fifth found just once. The time point: persistent/refractory GD, antithyroid drugs over 5 years with positive TRAb. After RNA was extracted from PBMCs, the TCR library was made from it. This material consisted of peripheral blood mononuclear cells (PBMCs), taken when the disease was refractory, from a patient treated with antithyroid drugs. The receptor set was obtained from a female donor with Graves disease.

This clonotype was counted a single time. The chain has TRBV10-3 and TRBJ2-6, with a tentative D call TRBD1 (6 bases). The germline V gene encodes CDR1 ENHRY and CDR2 SYGVKD. Between the trimmed V and J ends, which lost 9 bases and 4 bases, there was a span of 13 bases. The CDR3 length is 14 residues. In nucleotides, the CDR3 is TGTGCCATTTGCCCAGGGGACGGGGCCAACGTCCTGACTTTC. Its translation: CAICPGDGANVLTF.

The CDR3 here is CASSYPGHSPLHF. Here the CDR3 DNA reads TGTGCCAGCAGCTACCCGGGACATTCACCCCTCCACTTT. This chain links TRBV3-1 with TRBJ1-6; TRBD1 might be the D (5 bases). Germline-derived CDR1 and CDR2 are LGHDT and YNNKEL (reference sequence). This CDR3 contains 13 residues. V dropped 5 bases and J dropped 8 bases, with 10 bases sitting between them.

This clonotype came up a few times. The CDR3: CASSSPWDSDGYTF. The DNA for the CDR3 is TGTGCCAGTAGTTCTCCCTGGGACAGTGATGGCTACACCTTC. This chain connects TRBV19 to TRBJ1-2, with TRBD1 matching 7 bases. Germline V gene sequence: CDR1 LNHDA, CDR2 SQIVND (reference sequence). V lost 5 bases and J lost 6; bases outside the gene matches: 9. The CDR3 has 14 residues.

This clonotype has ten or more counts. The chain uses TRBV12-3 or TRBV12-4 and TRBJ2-2; D gene unclear. This CDR3 contains 15 residues. The germline V and J ends were trimmed by 0 bases and 0 bases, with 5 bases remaining between them. The CDR3 sequence is CASSLAQANTGELFF. DNA for the CDR3: TGTGCCAGCAGTTTAGCGCAAGCGAACACCGGGGAGCTGTTTTTT.

At least ten counts were recorded for this clonotype. The chain recombines TRBV12-3 or TRBV12-4 with TRBJ1-5; D is perhaps TRBD1 (6 bases). This CDR3 has 12 residues. V lost 4 bases to trimming and J lost 5 bases, with 6 bases between them. The CDR3 reads CASSSGDQPQHF. The DNA for the CDR3 is TGTGCCAGCAGTTCAGGGGATCAGCCCCAGCATTTT.

The count of this clonotype is one. CDR3 nucleotide sequence: TGCAGTGCTAGGGAGGGTCTGAATCAGCCCCAGCATTTT. Its translation is CSAREGLNQPQHF. This rearrangement joins TRBV20-1 to TRBJ1-5; D is ambiguous. The length of the CDR3 is 13 residues. Trimming shortened V by 3 bases and J by 4 bases, and 10 bases separated the two germline ends. CDR1 DFQATT and CDR2 SNEGSKA come from the germline V gene (reference sequence).

The CDR3 region has the DNA TGTGCCAGCAGCGGAGGACAGTCTCGACCTAAGAACACTGAAGCTTTCTTT. This encodes CASSGGQSRPKNTEAFF. The V call is TRBV9, the J call TRBJ1-1, with D perhaps TRBD1 (6 bases). Trimming took 3 bases from V and 1 from J, leaving 19 bases between them. The CDR3 totals 17 residues. Germline lookup yields CDR1 SGDLS and CDR2 YYNGEE.

This clonotype was seen repeatedly, ten times or more. The V and J genes are TRBV7-2 and TRBJ1-2; D unclear. The V end was cut by 1 base, the J end by 4 bases, with 13 bases between. The CDR3 spans 15 residues. Per germline, CDR1 SGHTA and CDR2 FQGNSA. The CDR3 loop reads CASSLGLARGYGYTF. As DNA, the CDR3 is TGTGCCAGCAGCTTAGGCTTAGCTCGTGGCTATGGCTACACCTTC.

At least ten counts were recorded for this clonotype. This sequence joins TRBV28 and TRBJ2-6, with TRBD1 as a possible D gene (5 bases). Germline V CDR1 and CDR2: MDHEN, SYDVKM. The V gene lost 5 bases and the J gene lost 3 bases, with 23 bases spanning the gap. This CDR3 is built from 19 residues. CDR3: CASSHRFGHPRSGANVLTF. The CDR3 nucleotides are TGTGCCAGCAGTCACCGCTTTGGACACCCTCGTAGTGGGGCCAACGTCCTGACTTTC.

In its sample, this clonotype was seen a few times. The chain has TRBV2 and TRBJ2-5; TRBD2 aligns across 11 bases. The junction had 4 bases not matched to a gene; V was cut back by 6 bases and J by 4 bases. Germline-derived CDR1 and CDR2 are SNHLY and FYNNEI. The length of the CDR3 is 14 residues. CDR3 sequence: CASSVGTSGETQYF. DNA of the CDR3: TGTGCCAGCAGCGTAGGGACTAGCGGAGAGACCCAGTACTTC.

The chain uses TRBV28 and TRBJ1-1; D call uncertain. The CDR3 length is 13 residues. CDR1 MDHEN and CDR2 SYDVKM come from the germline V gene. V lost 6 bases and J lost 3, with 11 bases in between. The CDR3 loop reads CASSLVWDTEAFF. CDR3 bases: TGTGCCAGCAGCCTAGTTTGGGACACTGAAGCTTTCTTT.

This clonotype was observed at least ten times. The CDR3 nucleotides are TGTGCCAGCAGTTCATCAGAGTGGGGTAACTATGGCTACACCTTC. Translated: CASSSSEWGNYGYTF. The V gene is TRBV28, the J gene TRBJ1-2; no firm D call. V lost 4 bases and J lost 1, with 13 bases in between. The length of the CDR3 is 15 residues. Germline lookup yields CDR1 MDHEN and CDR2 SYDVKM.

The table lists this clonotype with a few counts. This chain uses TRBV19 with TRBJ2-3, with 12 bases aligning to TRBD2. Unmatched junction bases numbered 7, after V lost 5 bases and J lost 4 bases. Germline-derived CDR1 and CDR2 are LNHDA and SQIVND (reference sequence). CDR3 size: 16 residues. The CDR3 protein is CASSSSGRVYADTQYF. In nucleotides, the CDR3 is TGTGCCAGTAGTTCTAGCGGGAGGGTATACGCAGATACGCAGTATTTT. Together with reference TRBV19 and TRBJ2-3, the CDR3 gives the full variable domain: DGGITQSPKYLFRKEGQNVTLSCEQNLNHDAMYWYRQDPGQGLRLIYYSQIVNDFQKGDIAEGYSVSREKKESFPLTVTSAQKNPTAFYLCASSSSGRVYADTQYFGPGTRLTVL.

The table lists this clonotype with many counts. The chain links TRBV7-3 to TRBJ1-1; the D gene is possibly TRBD1 (5 bases). Germline loops: CDR1 SGHTA, CDR2 FQGTGA. V was cut by 1 base and J by 1 base, with 7 bases left in between. The CDR3 covers 14 residues. The CDR3, as DNA: TGTGCCAGCAGCTTAATCGGGGGGAACACTGAAGCTTTCTTT. Its protein product is CASSLIGGNTEAFF. Full variable domain (rest looked up from reference TRBV7-3 and TRBJ1-1): GAGVSQTPSNKVTEKGKYVELRCDPISGHTALYWYRQSLGQGPEFLIYFQGTGAADDSGLPNDRFFAVRPEGSVSTLKIQRTERGDSAVYLCASSLIGGNTEAFFGQGTRLTVV.

About this clonotype itself: Since a much larger clone is just one base distant, this may be a read error. The chain recombines TRBV6-5 with TRBJ1-2, with 7 bases aligning to TRBD1. Germline lookup yields CDR1 MNHEY and CDR2 SVGAGI. With 2 bases clipped from V and 3 bases from J, the junction kept 9 bases outside the gene matches. CDR3 length: 16 residues. The CDR3 sequence is CASSYPLRDSDYGYTF. The CDR3 bases are TGTGCCAGCAGTTACCCCCTCCGGGACAGTGACTATGGCTACACCTTC.

In its sample, this clonotype was seen many times. The chain combines TRBV7-8 with TRBJ2-5; 11 bases map to TRBD2. This CDR3 has 13 amino acids. Trimming at V came to 10 bases and at J to 4 bases, leaving 5 bases not matched to a gene. The germline gives CDR1 SGHVS, CDR2 FQNEAQ. In nucleotides, the CDR3 is TGTGCCACCATAGCGGGGGGGGGAGAGACCCAGTACTTC. Translating gives CATIAGGGETQYF.

The chain couples TRBV28 to TRBJ2-7; D remains ambiguous. Germline assignment: CDR1 MDHEN and CDR2 SYDVKM. The CDR3 spans 14 residues. V gave up 8 bases and J gave up 5 bases, with 19 bases separating them. CDR3 coding DNA: TGTGCCAGCTACCCCGGTGGGGTGCCCGACGAGCAGTACTTC. Protein product: CASYPGGVPDEQYF.

This clonotype was seen only a few times. This chain joins TRBV6-2 or TRBV6-3 and TRBJ1-2, with 8 bases identical to TRBD1. Germline lookup yields CDR1 MNHEY and CDR2 SVGEGT. CDR3 length: 15 amino acids. V lost 4 bases, J lost 3 bases, and 7 bases stayed unmatched. The CDR3 loop reads CASSSPGGADYGYTF. CDR3 bases: TGTGCCAGCAGTTCCCCAGGGGGCGCAGACTATGGCTACACCTTC.

This clonotype was seen once. This chain connects TRBV28 to TRBJ2-7; 12 bases fit TRBD2. This CDR3 is built from 15 residues. Germline V CDR1 and CDR2: MDHEN, SYDVKM. The V and J ends lost 6 bases and 2 bases, in that order; junction bases with no gene match: 5. CDR3 residues: CASSQASGRAYEQYF. DNA for the CDR3: TGTGCCAGCAGCCAGGCTAGCGGGAGGGCCTACGAGCAGTACTTC.

This chain connects TRBV6-9 to TRBJ1-6; 9 bases are shared with TRBD1. The CDR3 has 16 residues. J gave up 7 bases and V 4 bases, and 8 bases lay outside the gene matches. Germline loops: CDR1 MNHGY, CDR2 SVAAGI. CDR3 residues: CASSSFGTGNNSPLHF. DNA for the CDR3: TGTGCCAGCAGTTCCTTCGGGACAGGGAACAATTCACCCCTCCACTTT.

Ten or more counts support this clonotype. The chain joins TRBV6-1 to TRBJ2-7, with 9 bases identical to TRBD2. CDR3 length: 15 amino acids. The germline gives CDR1 MNHNS, CDR2 SASEGT. V shed 6 bases and J 6 bases; nucleotides not matched to a gene: 12. The CDR3 bases are TGTGCCAGCAGCCAACGGGCGGGAGGGCCCCTCGAGCAGTACTTC. Its protein is CASSQRAGGPLEQYF.

The chain uses TRBV19 and TRBJ2-2; D is ambiguous. This CDR3 spans 14 amino acids. V was clipped by 3 bases and J by 4 bases, with 9 bases between them. The germline gives CDR1 LNHDA, CDR2 SQIVND (reference sequence). This CDR3 is CASSIVGSTGELFF. The CDR3 bases are TGTGCCAGTAGTATTGTCGGTTCCACCGGGGAGCTGTTTTTT.

This clonotype was detected many times. This chain connects TRBV2 to TRBJ2-7; no definite D call. Trimming removed 7 bases from V and 0 bases from J, with 16 bases in between. CDR3 length: 15 residues. Germline V gene sequence: CDR1 SNHLY, CDR2 FYNNEI. The CDR3, as DNA: TGTGCCAGCAACGACGACGGAATTAGCTCCTACGAGCAGTACTTC. This codes for CASNDDGISSYEQYF.

The chain couples TRBV2 to TRBJ2-2; 9 bases match TRBD2. This CDR3 is built from 19 residues. Germline loops: CDR1 SNHLY, CDR2 FYNNEI. With V trimmed by 8 bases and J by 0 bases, 16 bases remained unmatched. CDR3 DNA sequence: TGTGCCAGCTCACCACGGAGTCTAGCGGGGACGTCGAACACCGGGGAGCTGTTTTTT. Its translation is CASSPRSLAGTSNTGELFF.

The sample holds one count of this clonotype. The chain combines TRBV29-1 with TRBJ2-7, with 7 bases lining up with TRBD1. The CDR3 is 13 amino acids. V was clipped by 4 bases and J by 6 bases; unmatched bases: 9. Germline V lookup: CDR1 SQVTM, CDR2 ANQGSEA. CDR3 amino acids: CSVAGTDFCEQYF. Here the CDR3 DNA reads TGCAGCGTTGCCGGGACAGATTTCTGCGAGCAGTACTTC.

This clonotype was found many times. The rearrangement links TRBV10-3 to TRBJ1-1; 11 bases match TRBD1. Germline V lookup: CDR1 ENHRY, CDR2 SYGVKD. The trim removed 10 bases at V and 3 bases at J, leaving 7 bases unmatched. The length of the CDR3 is 14 residues. CDR3 sequence reads: CASRTGGEDTEAFF. The CDR3, as DNA: TGTGCCAGCCGGACAGGGGGCGAGGACACTGAAGCTTTCTTT.

The chain combines TRBV29-1 with TRBJ1-5, with TRBD1 as a possible D gene (5 bases). The V gene's germline CDR1 is SQVTM and CDR2 ANQGSEA. The ends were cut back, 4 bases at V and 5 bases at J, with 9 bases in the middle. The CDR3 loop spans 12 amino acids. The CDR3 reads CSVGDGDQPQHF. As DNA, the CDR3 is TGCAGCGTTGGGGACGGGGATCAGCCCCAGCATTTT.

This clonotype appeared once. J is TRBJ2-5 and V is TRBV18; 7 bases line up with TRBD2. CDR3 length equals 18 residues. Unmatched junction bases numbered 18, after V lost 3 bases and J lost 5 bases. Germline V gene sequence: CDR1 KGHSH, CDR2 LQKENI. The CDR3 protein is CASSPRHALVSGVETQYF. The CDR3 coding sequence is TGTGCCAGCTCACCTCGCCACGCGTTGGTCAGCGGGGTGGAGACCCAGTACTTC.

In this sample, this clonotype turned up a few times. The chain has TRBV18 and TRBJ1-4; D is uncertain. Trimming shortened V by 0 bases and J by 8 bases, and 4 bases separated the two germline ends. The germline CDR1 and CDR2 sequences are KGHSH and LQKENI. This CDR3 comprises 12 residues. CDR3 loop: CASSPPGEKLFF. Written as DNA, the CDR3 is TGTGCCAGCTCACCACCGGGGGAAAAACTGTTTTTT.

This clonotype was found a few times. The chain uses TRBV24-1 and TRBJ2-1; 9 nucleotides agree with TRBD2. The V segment lost 2 bases and the J segment 10 bases; nucleotides outside the gene matches: 8. CDR3 length: 15 amino acids. Germline CDR1 and CDR2: KGHDR and SFDVKD. The CDR3 region has the DNA TGTGCCACCAGTGATTGGGTAGCGGGAGCCTGGGAGCAGTTCTTC. This encodes CATSDWVAGAWEQFF.

There are many counts of this clonotype. The chain uses TRBV6-1 and TRBJ2-7, with D tentatively TRBD2 (5 bases). This CDR3 spans 15 amino acids. Per germline, CDR1 MNHNS and CDR2 SASEGT. V lost 9 bases to trimming and J lost 0 bases, with 18 bases between them. The CDR3 DNA follows: TGTGCCAGTAGACTCAGCGGTGCCAGCTCCTACGAGCAGTACTTC. Amino acid sequence: CASRLSGASSYEQYF.